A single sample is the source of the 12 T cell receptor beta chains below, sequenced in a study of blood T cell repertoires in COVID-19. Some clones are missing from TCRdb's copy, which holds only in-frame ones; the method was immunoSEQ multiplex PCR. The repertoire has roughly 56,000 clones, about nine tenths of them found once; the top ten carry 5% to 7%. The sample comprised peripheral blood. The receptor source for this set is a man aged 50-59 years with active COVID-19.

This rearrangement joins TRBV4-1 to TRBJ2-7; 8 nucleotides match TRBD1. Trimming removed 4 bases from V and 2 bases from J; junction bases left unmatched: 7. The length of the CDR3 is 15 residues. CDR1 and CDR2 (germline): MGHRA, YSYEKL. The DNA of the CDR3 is TGCGCCAGCAGCCTACACCCACAGGGGGCCTACGAGCAGTACTTC. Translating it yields CASSLHPQGAYEQYF.

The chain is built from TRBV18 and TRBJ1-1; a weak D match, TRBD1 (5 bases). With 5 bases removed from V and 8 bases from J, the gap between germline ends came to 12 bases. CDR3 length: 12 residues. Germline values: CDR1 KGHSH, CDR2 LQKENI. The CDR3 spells CASSYRQIEAFF. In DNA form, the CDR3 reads TGTGCCAGCTCATATAGACAGATCGAAGCTTTCTTT.

CDR3 nucleotide sequence: TGTGCCAGCAGCTTAACTTCGGGTAGGGAGACCCAGTACTTC. It specifies CASSLTSGRETQYF. This chain joins TRBV7-6 and TRBJ2-5; D remains unclear. V lost 2 bases, J lost 5 bases, and 12 bases lay in between. This CDR3 has 14 amino acids. Looked up from germline, CDR1 is SGHVS and CDR2 is FNYEAQ.

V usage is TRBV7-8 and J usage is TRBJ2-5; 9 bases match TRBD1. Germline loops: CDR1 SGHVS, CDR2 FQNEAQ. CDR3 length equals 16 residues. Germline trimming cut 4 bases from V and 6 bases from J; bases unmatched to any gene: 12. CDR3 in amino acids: CASSSGTGFLRKTQYF. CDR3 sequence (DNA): TGTGCCAGCAGCTCGGGGACAGGGTTCCTCCGGAAGACCCAGTACTTC.

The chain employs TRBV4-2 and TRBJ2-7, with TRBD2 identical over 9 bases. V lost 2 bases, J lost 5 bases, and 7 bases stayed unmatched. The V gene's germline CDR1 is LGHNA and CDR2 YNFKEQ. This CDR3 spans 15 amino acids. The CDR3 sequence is CASSQIAGDQNEQYF. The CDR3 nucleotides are TGTGCCAGCAGCCAAATAGCGGGGGACCAAAACGAGCAGTACTTC.

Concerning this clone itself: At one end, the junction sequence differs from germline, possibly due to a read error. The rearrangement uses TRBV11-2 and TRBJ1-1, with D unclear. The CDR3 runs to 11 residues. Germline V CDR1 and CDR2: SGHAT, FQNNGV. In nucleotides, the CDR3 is TGTGCCAGCAGCCGCCGCCGGGGATTACCATTT. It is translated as CASSRRRGLPF.

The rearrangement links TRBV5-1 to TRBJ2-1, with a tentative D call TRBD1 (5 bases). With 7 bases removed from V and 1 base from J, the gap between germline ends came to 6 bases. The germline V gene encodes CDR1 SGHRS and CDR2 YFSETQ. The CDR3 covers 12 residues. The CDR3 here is CASGASYNEQFF. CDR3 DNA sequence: TGCGCCAGCGGGGCTTCCTACAATGAGCAGTTCTTC.

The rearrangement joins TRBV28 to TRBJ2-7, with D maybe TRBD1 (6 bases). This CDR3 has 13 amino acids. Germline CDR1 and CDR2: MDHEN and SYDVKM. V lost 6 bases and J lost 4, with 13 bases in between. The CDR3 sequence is CASSRPQGYEQYF. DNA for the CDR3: TGTGCCAGCAGCCGCCCGCAGGGGTACGAGCAGTACTTC.

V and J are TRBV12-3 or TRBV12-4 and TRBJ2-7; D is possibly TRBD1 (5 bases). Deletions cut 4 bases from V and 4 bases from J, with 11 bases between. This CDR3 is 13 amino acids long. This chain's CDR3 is CASSWGLGYEQYF. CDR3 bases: TGTGCCAGCAGTTGGGGCTTAGGGTACGAGCAGTACTTC.

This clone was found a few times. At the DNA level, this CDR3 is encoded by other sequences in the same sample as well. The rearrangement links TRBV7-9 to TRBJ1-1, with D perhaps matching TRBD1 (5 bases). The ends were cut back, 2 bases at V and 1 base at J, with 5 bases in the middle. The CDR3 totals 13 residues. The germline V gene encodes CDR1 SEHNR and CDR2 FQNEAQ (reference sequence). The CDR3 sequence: CASSLTGNTEAFF. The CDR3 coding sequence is TGTGCCAGCAGCTTAACAGGGAACACTGAAGCTTTCTTT.

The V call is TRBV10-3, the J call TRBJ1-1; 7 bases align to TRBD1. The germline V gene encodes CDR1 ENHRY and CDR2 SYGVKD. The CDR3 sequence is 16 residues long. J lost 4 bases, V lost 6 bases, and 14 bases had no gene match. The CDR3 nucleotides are TGTGCCATCAGCCAGTGGGACAGTGGGTCGGGCACTGAAGCTTTCTTT. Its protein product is CAISQWDSGSGTEAFF.

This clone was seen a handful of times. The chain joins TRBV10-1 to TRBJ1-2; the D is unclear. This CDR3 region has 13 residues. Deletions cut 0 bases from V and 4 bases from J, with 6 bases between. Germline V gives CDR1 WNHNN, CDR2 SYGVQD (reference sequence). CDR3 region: CASSESTSYGYTF. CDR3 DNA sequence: TGCGCCAGCAGTGAGTCTACAAGCTATGGCTACACCTTC.